This T cell receptor (beta chain) was sequenced during a study of shared clonotypes between healthy human individuals. Turning to the study itself: Each donor's CD4 naive and CD4 memory cells filled three plates apiece, CD8 naive two, and CD8 memory one.

Original processing methods: Junction-only sequences without quality scores came from ImmunoSEQ, so filtering differed. Data came from immunoSEQ multiplex PCR; TCRdb stores just in-frame clones and leaves some out. V, J and clone size reflect that table, while D and trimming were determined from the DNA. This table has fewer than 2.5 million clones, 80% to 95% appearing once. This clone has only a few counts. This clonotype was sampled from a man between 18 and 29 years old in good health. Some clones in this sample may be carry-over from other donors' samples. Sequences were obtained from naive CD4+ T cells from PBMCs. Subset given: CD45RA+ positively selected.

CDR3 sequence (DNA): TGTGCCAGCAGCTTGGCCCCAGGGAGAGACGAAAAACTGTTTTTT. Amino acid sequence: CASSLAPGRDEKLFF. The V and J genes are TRBV5-4 and TRBJ1-4; D is perhaps TRBD1 (5 bases). Germline V lookup: CDR1 SGHNT, CDR2 YYREEE (reference sequence). The CDR3 extends over 15 amino acids. Trimming took 0 bases from V and 8 from J, leaving 14 bases between them.